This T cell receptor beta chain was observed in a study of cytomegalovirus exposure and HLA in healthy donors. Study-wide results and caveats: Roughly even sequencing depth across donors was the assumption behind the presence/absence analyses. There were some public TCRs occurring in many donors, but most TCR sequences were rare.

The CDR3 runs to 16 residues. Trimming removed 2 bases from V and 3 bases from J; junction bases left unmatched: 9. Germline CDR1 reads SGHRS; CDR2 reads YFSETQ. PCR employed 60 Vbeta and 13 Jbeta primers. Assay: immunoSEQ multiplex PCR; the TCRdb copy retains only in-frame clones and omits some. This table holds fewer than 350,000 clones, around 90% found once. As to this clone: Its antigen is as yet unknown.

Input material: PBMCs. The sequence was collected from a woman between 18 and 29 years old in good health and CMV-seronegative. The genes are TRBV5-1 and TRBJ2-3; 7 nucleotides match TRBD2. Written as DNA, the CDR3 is TGCGCCAGCAGCTTAGTGGCAGGGAGGGGTACAGATACGCAGTATTTT. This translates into CASSLVAGRGTDTQYF. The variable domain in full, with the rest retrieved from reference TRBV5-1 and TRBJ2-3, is KAGVTQTPRYLIKTRGQQVTLSCSPISGHRSVSWYQQTPGQGLQFLFEYFSETQRNKGNFPGRFSGRQFSNSRSEMNVSTLELGDSALYLCASSLVAGRGTDTQYFGPGTRLTVL.